The sequence of this TCR beta chain was determined in a study of blood T cells in healthy people across ages. With a J-beta primer mix and a sample-barcoded 5' primer, a second PCR ran roughly 6 to 12 cycles. All cDNA molecules were each tagged by a template-switch adaptor with 12 random nucleotides. TCRdb reanalysed the 5' RACE reads using MiXCR and keeps one entry per CDR3 protein. The table lists roughly 1,500,000 distinct CDR3 sequences, roughly 40% of them singletons. Overall study findings and caveats: Roughly linearly, TCR beta diversity per million T cells fell as age increased.

The donors, all healthy, were Caucasians living in Russia, aged 6 to 90. The CDR3 sequence is 12 residues long. Germline V gene lookup returns CDR1 MNHEY and CDR2 SVGAGI. Trimming removed 2 bases from V and 6 bases from J, with 7 bases in between. A word on this clonotype: Antigen: not known.

The V gene is TRBV6-5, the J gene TRBJ2-5, with D perhaps matching TRBD1 or TRBD2 (5 bases each). The TCR comes from a young woman in good health. Source material: blood. CDR3 sequence: CASSYGGQTQYF. As DNA, the CDR3 is TGTGCCAGCAGTTACGGGGGACAGACCCAGTACTTC.